This record looks at one T cell receptor beta chain sequence and its context. This sample is part of a study of blood T cell repertoires in COVID-19. Turning to the study itself: The study drew acute and convalescent COVID-19 samples from the United States, Italy and Spain. The cDNA or gDNA used as material had been derived from T cells, B-cell-depleted T cells, or PBMCs.

Followed over time, Seattle patients had been enrolled while infection was active. Measured with immunoSEQ multiplex PCR; TCRdb has only the in-frame clones, and not every one. The sample has fewer than 450,000 clones, about nine tenths seen once; the top ten hold about 6.7%. The V gene end was trimmed by 5 bases and the J gene end by 3 bases; junction bases not matched to a gene: 8. The germline CDR1 and CDR2 sequences are SEHNR and FQNEAQ (reference sequence). The CDR3 is 15 amino acids. The TCR was taken from a woman in her seventies with COVID-19, enrolled during active disease. V and J are TRBV7-9 and TRBJ1-1; 8 positions match TRBD1. The material sequenced was peripheral blood. CDR3 region: CASSPPDRGDTEAFF. The CDR3 bases are TGTGCCAGCAGCCCCCCAGACAGGGGCGACACTGAAGCTTTCTTT.